Listed below are T cell receptor beta chains from one sample, sequenced in a study of CD8 T cells in ankylosing spondylitis. Using its own MiXCR run on the 5' RACE reads, TCRdb lists one record per CDR3 protein. Counted here are around 99,000 distinct CDR3 sequences, around 10% occurring once; the ten biggest clones make up roughly 5.5%. What was sequenced was blood, either unsorted or a sorted T cell fraction (not recorded which). Receptors originate from a male donor with ankylosing spondylitis or in good health (not recorded which). CDR3s include the opening cysteine and the closing phenylalanine or tryptophan. The D gene is left open where the match is weak. Clone size is not always given. Where it is, it says once, few, many or a class for expanded clones.

>TRBV12-3/TRBV12-4|-|few|TRBJ2-6
CASSTTGSGANVLTF
TGTGCCAGCAGTACCACAGGATCTGGGGCCAACGTCCTGACTTTC
>TRBV2|TRBD1|many|TRBJ2-6
CASSHLDRGGANVLTF
TGTGCCAGCAGTCATCTGGACAGGGGTGGGGCCAACGTCCTGACTTTC
>TRBV7-2|-|-|TRBJ2-7
CASSLGTGPSYEQYF
TGTGCCAGCAGCTTAGGGACGGGACCCTCCTACGAGCAGTACTTC
>TRBV28|-|many|TRBJ2-7
CASSFDRRSYEQYF
TGTGCCAGCAGTTTCGACCGGCGCTCCTACGAGCAGTACTTC
>TRBV20-1|-|many|TRBJ1-1
CSASEGREVAEAFF
TGCAGTGCTAGCGAAGGGAGGGAGGTCGCTGAAGCTTTCTTT
>TRBV27|-|many|TRBJ2-1
CASSLPSISSYNEQFF
TGTGCCAGCAGTTTACCCTCCATTAGCTCCTACAATGAGCAGTTCTTC
>TRBV7-3|-|few|TRBJ2-3
CASSLGVRGSGSDTQYF
TGTGCCAGCAGCTTAGGGGTGCGGGGTAGCGGATCAGATACGCAGTATTTT
>TRBV29-1|TRBD1|many|TRBJ2-7
CSVGQGIYEQYF
TGCAGCGTGGGACAGGGCATTTACGAGCAGTACTTC
>TRBV5-1|-|-|TRBJ2-6
CASSEDDSSGANVLTF
TGCGCCAGCAGCGAGGACGACTCGTCCGGGGCCAACGTCCTGACTTTC
>TRBV7-2|-|few|TRBJ2-5
CASSFEAAGTQYF
TGTGCCAGCAGCTTCGAGGCAGCGGGGACCCAGTACTTC
>TRBV28|-|many|TRBJ2-7
CASSLSSNEQYF
TGTGCCAGCAGTTTATCATCAAACGAGCAGTACTTC
>TRBV27|-|many|TRBJ2-7
CASSLYFVGGGSYEQYF
TGTGCCAGCAGTTTATATTTTGTCGGGGGAGGATCCTACGAGCAGTACTTC
>TRBV20-1|-|many|TRBJ2-1
CSAPPWETGTSYNEQFF
TGCAGTGCCCCCCCCTGGGAGACTGGTACGTCCTACAATGAGCAGTTCTTC
>TRBV7-2|TRBD1|-|TRBJ2-7
CASSDGDSLSYEQYF
TGTGCCAGCAGTGACGGGGACAGCCTCTCCTACGAGCAGTACTTC
>TRBV7-2|-|many|TRBJ1-6
CASSLATGRGSPLHF
TGTGCCAGCAGCTTGGCTACAGGGAGAGGTTCACCCCTCCACTTT
>TRBV4-2|TRBD2|many|TRBJ2-7
CASSQDYKLAGIEQYF
TGTGCCAGCAGCCAAGATTATAAACTAGCGGGTATCGAGCAGTACTTC
>TRBV27|TRBD1|many|TRBJ2-6
CASSPGTGYSGANVLTF
TGTGCCAGCAGTCCCGGGACAGGATACTCTGGGGCCAACGTCCTGACTTTC
>TRBV5-1|-|many|TRBJ2-6
CASSLTRTVSGANVLTF
TGCGCCAGCAGCCTAACAAGGACAGTCTCTGGGGCCAACGTCCTGACTTTC
>TRBV2|TRBD1|many|TRBJ2-7
CASSPGTGDYEQYF
TGTGCCAGCAGCCCAGGGACAGGAGACTACGAGCAGTACTTC
>TRBV5-1|TRBD1|many|TRBJ1-1
CASSGQGWNTEAFF
TGCGCCAGCAGCGGACAGGGGTGGAACACTGAAGCTTTCTTT
>TRBV29-1|-|-|TRBJ1-5
CSVRGGLNQPQHF
TGCAGCGTTAGGGGGGGGCTTAATCAGCCCCAGCATTTT
>TRBV12-3/TRBV12-4|-|many|TRBJ2-5
CASSLTDDPRDGEETQYF
TGTGCCAGCAGTCTGACCGATGACCCTCGGGACGGAGAAGAGACCCAGTACTTC
>TRBV6-1|TRBD2|many|TRBJ2-1
CASSRAGGPRREQFF
TGTGCCAGCAGTCGAGCGGGGGGGCCGAGGAGGGAGCAGTTCTTC
>TRBV28|TRBD1|many|TRBJ2-7
CASSLVRQGNEQYF
TGTGCCAGCAGTTTAGTCCGACAGGGTAATGAGCAGTACTTC
>TRBV5-1|-|many|TRBJ2-3
CASSLGAIRSTDTQYF
TGCGCCAGCAGCTTGGGGGCCATCCGGAGCACAGATACGCAGTATTTT
>TRBV5-5|-|many|TRBJ2-5
CASSLLWDMRVGTQYF
TGTGCCAGCAGCTTGCTATGGGACATGAGGGTAGGGACCCAGTACTTC
>TRBV5-5|-|few|TRBJ1-2
CASSLDRINYGYTF
TGTGCCAGCAGCTTGGACAGGATTAACTATGGCTACACCTTC
>TRBV7-9|-|many|TRBJ2-4
CASAKEQQAKNIQYF
TGTGCCAGCGCAAAAGAACAGCAAGCCAAAAACATTCAGTACTTC
>TRBV20-1|-|-|TRBJ2-2
CSAAPSGKRYTGELFF
TGCAGTGCCGCACCCTCAGGAAAACGGTACACCGGGGAGCTGTTTTTT
>TRBV7-3|-|-|TRBJ2-6
CASSLVPGAVGANVLTF
TGTGCCAGCAGCTTAGTGCCGGGGGCGGTGGGGGCCAACGTCCTGACTTTC
>TRBV25-1|-|many|TRBJ2-1
CASSDSARGSYNEQFF
TGTGCCAGCAGTGATTCCGCCAGGGGCTCCTACAATGAGCAGTTCTTC
>TRBV7-2|TRBD1|-|TRBJ1-3
CASSFRQGRNTIYF
TGTGCCAGCAGCTTCCGACAGGGGCGGAACACCATATATTTT
>TRBV7-2|-|-|TRBJ2-7
CASSPGPPYEQYF
TGTGCCAGCAGCCCTGGGCCCCCCTACGAGCAGTACTTC
>TRBV5-1|-|many|TRBJ1-6
CASSLPGDNSPLHF
TGCGCCAGCAGCTTGCCAGGGGACAATTCACCCCTCCACTTT
>TRBV12-3/TRBV12-4|-|many|TRBJ2-3
CASSLVGGPTDTQYF
TGTGCCAGCAGTTTGGTCGGGGGGCCCACAGATACGCAGTATTTT
>TRBV7-9|-|few|TRBJ2-5
CASSLALGSLEETQYF
TGTGCCAGCAGCTTAGCGCTCGGTAGCCTAGAAGAGACCCAGTACTTC
>TRBV28|TRBD1|many|TRBJ1-3
CASSLRGTGVGNTIYF
TGTGCCAGCAGTTTACGGGGGACAGGGGTCGGAAACACCATATATTTT
>TRBV28|-|many|TRBJ1-2
CASSLLQGLAGYGYTF
TGTGCCAGCAGTCTATTACAGGGTTTGGCGGGCTATGGCTACACCTTC
>TRBV20-1|-|many|TRBJ1-3
CSAKLAGNTIYF
TGCAGTGCCAAATTAGCCGGAAACACCATATATTTT
>TRBV28|-|many|TRBJ1-4
CASSPGTSREKLFF
TGTGCCAGCAGTCCTGGGACATCCCGGGAAAAACTGTTTTTT
>TRBV12-3/TRBV12-4|-|many|TRBJ2-5
CASSARVGKETQYF
TGTGCCAGCAGTGCTCGGGTCGGGAAAGAGACCCAGTACTTC
>TRBV28|-|many|TRBJ2-5
CATQRTGLVETQYF
TGTGCCACCCAACGAACGGGGCTGGTCGAGACCCAGTACTTC
>TRBV28|-|many|TRBJ2-7
CASNDAGAYEQYF
TGTGCCAGCAATGACGCAGGGGCCTACGAGCAGTACTTC
>TRBV20-1|TRBD2|-|TRBJ2-3
CSARDGGLGTDTQYF
TGCAGTGCTAGAGACGGGGGACTAGGCACAGATACGCAGTATTTT
>TRBV5-1|-|few|TRBJ2-4
CASSLGQDKNIQYF
TGCGCCAGCAGCTTGGGGCAAGACAAAAACATTCAGTACTTC
>TRBV28|-|many|TRBJ2-1
CASSLGGQYNEQFF
TGTGCCAGCAGTTTGGGGGGACAGTACAATGAGCAGTTCTTC
>TRBV12-3/TRBV12-4|-|many|TRBJ1-1
CASSPRRVTEAFF
TGTGCCAGCAGCCCCAGAAGGGTTACTGAAGCTTTCTTT
>TRBV9|TRBD2|-|TRBJ2-2
CASSGSGERAGELFF
TGTGCCAGCAGCGGTAGCGGGGAAAGGGCCGGGGAGCTGTTTTTT
>TRBV20-1|-|many|TRBJ2-5
CSARVGSVETQYF
TGCAGTGCTAGAGTGGGTAGCGTAGAGACCCAGTACTTC
>TRBV5-3|-|many|TRBJ2-7
CARSLGTGIYEQYF
TGTGCCAGAAGCTTAGGAACAGGGATTTACGAGCAGTACTTC
>TRBV19|-|-|TRBJ1-5
CASSKDRYSNQPQHF
TGTGCCAGTAGTAAAGACAGATATAGCAATCAGCCCCAGCATTTT